The clone carrying this TCR beta chain was counted only a few times. Via MiXCR, TCRdb re-called the 5' RACE reads, giving one row per CDR3 protein. Altogether some 670,000 distinct CDR3 sequences are present, 9% to 15% being singletons, with the ten largest covering under 15%. This specimen comes from a study of T cells after yellow fever vaccination. This CDR3 spans 15 amino acids. CDR1 and CDR2 (germline): DFQATT, SNEGSKA (reference sequence). Trimming shortened V by 6 bases and J by 4 bases, and 22 bases separated the two germline ends. The material sequenced was PBMCs, taken on the day of the yellow fever booster vaccination. J is TRBJ2-7 and V is TRBV20-1; the D gene is possibly TRBD1 (6 bases). The sequence came from a man younger than 45 who received the YFV17D yellow fever vaccine. The CDR3 sequence is CSAISGNRATYEQYF. The CDR3 nucleotides are TGCAGTGCCATATCCGGGAACAGGGCAACGTACGAGCAGTACTTC.